This is a list of T cell receptor beta chains from one sample in a study of blood T cell repertoires in COVID-19. Libraries were prepared by immunoSEQ multiplex PCR; TCRdb keeps only in-frame clonotypes and omits some of them. This table holds just under 300,000 clones, around nine tenths found once. The sample comprised peripheral blood. The receptors were gathered from a man between 65 and 85 years old with acute or convalescent COVID-19. Both conserved end residues are part of each CDR3. The D gene is left open where the match is weak.

J	D	V	CDR3	DNA
TRBJ1-6	TRBD1	TRBV28	CASSLGQGGSPLHF	TGTGCCAGCAGTTTGGGACAGGGGGGGTCACCCCTCCACTTT
TRBJ1-1	.	TRBV15	CATSRERLTEAFF	TGTGCCACCAGCAGAGAGCGACTTACTGAAGCTTTCTTT
TRBJ2-1	.	TRBV4-1	CASSQAPGVNEQFF	TGCGCCAGCAGCCAAGCCCCAGGGGTCAATGAGCAGTTCTTC
TRBJ1-3	TRBD1	TRBV11-2	CASSGLQGAGGNTIYF	TGTGCCAGCAGCGGACTTCAGGGGGCGGGTGGAAACACCATATATTTT
TRBJ2-1	.	TRBV7-3	CASSLDGDNEQFF	TGTGCCAGCAGCTTAGACGGAGACAATGAGCAGTTCTTC
TRBJ2-1	TRBD1	TRBV27	CASLPMGQGYNEQFF	TGTGCCAGCTTGCCTATGGGACAGGGCTACAATGAGCAGTTCTTC
TRBJ1-5	.	TRBV7-2	CASSLNPRGDQPQHF	TGTGCCAGCAGCTTAAATCCCAGGGGAGATCAGCCCCAGCATTTT
TRBJ1-4	TRBD1	TRBV2	CASSGQPNEKLFF	TGTGCCAGCTCGGGACAGCCAAATGAAAAACTGTTTTTT
TRBJ2-5	TRBD2	TRBV2	CASSALLAQETQYF	TGTGCCAGCAGTGCCCTACTAGCGCAAGAGACCCAGTACTTC
TRBJ2-5	.	TRBV10-3	CAISDRTELGETQYF	TGTGCCATCAGTGATAGGACTGAGCTAGGGGAGACCCAGTACTTC
TRBJ1-1	.	TRBV27	CASSLTLRTAEAFF	TGTGCCAGCAGTTTAACCTTGAGAACAGCTGAAGCTTTCTTT
TRBJ2-7	TRBD2	TRBV19	CASSRYSGTAAEQYF	TGTGCCAGTAGTCGGTATAGCGGGACGGCGGCCGAGCAGTACTTC
TRBJ2-3	TRBD1	TRBV6-6	CASSFGTVTSTDTQYF	TGTGCCAGCAGTTTTGGGACAGTTACTAGCACAGATACGCAGTATTTT
TRBJ1-5	TRBD1	TRBV6-5	CASSRDRDQPQHF	TGTGCCAGCAGTCGGGACAGGGATCAGCCCCAGCATTTT
TRBJ2-7	TRBD2	TRBV18	CASSREAGVPYEQYF	TGTGCCAGCTCAAGAGAAGCGGGAGTTCCCTACGAGCAGTACTTC
TRBJ2-7	TRBD1	TRBV6-2/TRBV6-3	CASSYFGTGVPYEQYF	TGTGCCAGCAGTTACTTCGGGACAGGGGTCCCCTACGAGCAGTACTTC
TRBJ2-4	TRBD2	TRBV9	CASSATSVSDIQYF	TGTGCCAGCAGCGCGACTAGCGTCTCGGACATTCAGTACTTC
TRBJ2-1	TRBD2	TRBV5-6	CASSRLAISYNEQFF	TGTGCCAGCAGCAGACTAGCGATCTCCTACAATGAGCAGTTCTTC
TRBJ2-3	.	TRBV3-1/TRBV3-2	CASSQATRTDTQYF	TGTGCCAGCAGCCAAGCGACTAGAACAGATACGCAGTATTTT
TRBJ1-1	TRBD1	TRBV5-4	CASSLAGQGAGNTEAFF	TGTGCCAGCAGCTTGGCGGGGCAGGGGGCGGGGAACACTGAAGCTTTCTTT
TRBJ1-3	.	TRBV6-2/TRBV6-3	CASSFGAGNTIYF	TGTGCCAGCAGTTTTGGAGCTGGAAACACCATATATTTT
TRBJ2-3	.	TRBV5-1	CASSLARPDTDTQYF	TGCGCCAGCAGCTTGGCCAGGCCCGATACAGATACGCAGTATTTT
TRBJ2-7	TRBD2	TRBV4-3	CASSQGSGGTYEQYF	TGCGCTAGCAGCCAGGGGTCGGGGGGGACCTACGAGCAGTACTTC